The T cell receptor (beta chain) under discussion was sequenced for a study of T cells in Graves' hyperthyroidism and ophthalmopathy. Study-level information: Any treatment followed the collection of peripheral blood at initial diagnosis. Study results and limitations: Prediction of ophthalmopathy progression came a median roughly 6.6 months pre-onset. Most thyroid clonotypes with frequency above 0.001 were detected in blood.

Amplified regions were TCR beta CDR3 sequences from RNA transcripts. Using the HTBI primer set, a first-round RT-PCR was run on the TCR CDR3. A single record per CDR3 protein comes from TCRdb applying MiXCR to the multiplex PCR reads. Among 300,000 to 400,000 distinct CDR3 sequences listed, roughly 13% were seen once. Concerning this clonotype itself: As yet, its antigen is unknown.

V was shortened by 0 bases and J by 2 bases, with 10 bases between the two germline ends. Germline CDR1 reads LGHNA; CDR2 reads YNFKEQ. This CDR3 has 15 amino acids. This receptor was identified in a woman in her 30s with Graves' hyperthyroidism. Sequenced: blood. The chain uses TRBV4-2 and TRBJ1-1; D uncertain. For the CDR3, the DNA is TGTGCCAGCAGCCAAGATCCGGCAGGAAACACTGAAGCTTTCTTT. Residues: CASSQDPAGNTEAFF.